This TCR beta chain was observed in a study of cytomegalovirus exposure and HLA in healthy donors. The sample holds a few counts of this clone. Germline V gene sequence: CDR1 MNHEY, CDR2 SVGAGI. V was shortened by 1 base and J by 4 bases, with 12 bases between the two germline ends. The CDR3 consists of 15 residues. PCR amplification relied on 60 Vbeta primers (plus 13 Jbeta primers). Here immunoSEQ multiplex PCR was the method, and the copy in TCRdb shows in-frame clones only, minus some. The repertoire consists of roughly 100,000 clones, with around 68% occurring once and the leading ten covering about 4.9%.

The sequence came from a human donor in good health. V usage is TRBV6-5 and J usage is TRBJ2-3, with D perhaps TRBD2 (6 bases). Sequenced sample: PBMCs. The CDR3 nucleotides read TGTGCCAGCAGTTACTGGGCAGGGAGGCCAGATACGCAGTATTTT. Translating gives CASSYWAGRPDTQYF.